The 8 T cell receptor beta chains given below trace back to one sample, sequenced in a study of T cell changes during pregnancy in multiple sclerosis (dated by TCRdb to about 2019). Libraries were built with the immunoSEQ multiplex PCR assay. As stored in TCRdb, this immuneACCESS dataset retains in-frame rearrangements with V and J assigned. A fraction of the clones does not appear; measured against another copy, unresolved V genes explain less than half of the discrepancy, and the remainder lacks a known reason. In this sample the table shows tens of thousands of clones, 91% of which occur a single time. In total, the top ten clones hold approximately 1.4% of the sample. The starting material was peripheral blood, obtained after pregnancy. Receptors were obtained from a female donor in good health, enrolled as a control in a pregnancy study.

The chain uses TRBV5-4 and TRBJ1-1; D gene ambiguous. CDR3 size: 11 residues. V gave up 2 bases and J gave up 8 bases, with 7 bases separating them. Germline CDR1 and CDR2: SGHNT and YYREEE (reference sequence). The CDR3 DNA reads TGTGCCAGCAGCTTCGAGCTCGAAGCTTTCTTT. Translated: CASSFELEAFF.

The CDR3 nucleotides are TGTGCCAGCAGCTTAGAAAGGGCTAGCCGAACCGGGGAGCTGTTTTTT. This translates into CASSLERASRTGELFF. The chain uses TRBV11-3 and TRBJ2-2, with D perhaps TRBD2 (5 bases). CDR1 and CDR2 (germline): SGHNT, YENEEA. This CDR3 has 16 residues. The V end was cut by 0 bases, the J end by 5 bases, with 13 bases between.

V usage is TRBV5-6 and J usage is TRBJ2-3; D is uncertain. Germline lookup yields CDR1 SGHDT and CDR2 YYEEEE. With 0 bases removed from V and 3 bases from J, the gap between germline ends came to 11 bases. The CDR3 sequence is 15 residues long. CDR3 region: CASSLAFSGTDTQYF. The CDR3 DNA sequence: TGTGCCAGCAGCTTGGCCTTCTCCGGTACAGATACGCAGTATTTT.

This sequence joins TRBV27 and TRBJ2-3; D is uncertain. The V and J ends lost 3 bases and 14 bases respectively, with 21 bases between them. The CDR3 is made up of 14 amino acids. From germline, CDR1 is MNHEY and CDR2 SMNVEV (reference sequence). In nucleotides, the CDR3 is TGTGCCAGCAGTTTTACGAGTGAAGTCCACCCCGGGTATTTT. The encoded protein is CASSFTSEVHPGYF.

The chain combines TRBV6-1 with TRBJ2-7; 7 bases match TRBD1. Germline CDR1 MNHNS, CDR2 SASEGT. J gave up 7 bases and V 7 bases, and 13 bases lay outside the gene matches. The CDR3 loop spans 14 amino acids. The DNA of the CDR3 is TGTGCCAGCACGTCCGGACAGGCCTCTCGGGAGCAGTACTTC. Its translation is CASTSGQASREQYF.

The chain recombines TRBV6-5 with TRBJ2-1; D is ambiguous. Germline loops: CDR1 MNHEY, CDR2 SVGAGI. With 7 bases removed from V and 4 bases from J, the gap between germline ends came to 11 bases. The CDR3 is made up of 13 amino acids. The DNA for the CDR3 is TGTGCCAGCAAGAGCCCCGGGTACAATGAGCAGTTCTTC. It translates to CASKSPGYNEQFF.

The chain has TRBV7-9 and TRBJ1-6, with D possibly being TRBD1 (6 bases). Germline loops: CDR1 SEHNR, CDR2 FQNEAQ (reference sequence). The V and J ends lost 5 bases and 7 bases respectively, with 6 bases between them. This CDR3 has 12 amino acids. CDR3 nucleotides: TGTGCCAGCAGCACAGGGAATTCACCCCTCCACTTT. Encoded protein: CASSTGNSPLHF. Using reference TRBV7-9 and TRBJ1-6 for the parts outside the CDR3, the full variable domain is DTGVSQNPRHKITKRGQNVTFRCDPISEHNRLYWYRQTLGQGPEFLTYFQNEAQLEKSRLLSDRFSAERPKGSFSTLEIQRTEQGDSAMYLCASSTGNSPLHFGNGTRLTVT.

V is TRBV29-1 and J is TRBJ2-3; tentative D call: TRBD2 (5 bases). The CDR3 runs 13 residues. Germline V gene data show CDR1 as SQVTM and CDR2 as ANQGSEA. Trimming took 5 bases from V and 1 from J, leaving 10 bases between them. The CDR3: CSVSEAGTDTQYF. CDR3 nucleotide sequence: TGCAGCGTTTCGGAGGCAGGCACAGATACGCAGTATTTT.